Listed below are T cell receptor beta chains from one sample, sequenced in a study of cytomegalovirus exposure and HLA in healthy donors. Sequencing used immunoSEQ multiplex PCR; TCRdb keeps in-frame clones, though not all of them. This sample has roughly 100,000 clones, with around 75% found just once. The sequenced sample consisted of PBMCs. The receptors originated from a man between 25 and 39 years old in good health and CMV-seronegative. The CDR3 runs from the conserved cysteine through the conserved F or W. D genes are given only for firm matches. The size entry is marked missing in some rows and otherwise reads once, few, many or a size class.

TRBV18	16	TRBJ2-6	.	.	TGTGCCAGCTCAACCACAGAGACCTCTGGGGCCAACGTCCTGACTTTC	CASSTTETSGANVLTF
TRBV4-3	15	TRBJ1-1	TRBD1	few	TGCGCCAGCAGCCGGGGACAGGGGGCCCACACTGAAGCTTTCTTT	CASSRGQGAHTEAFF
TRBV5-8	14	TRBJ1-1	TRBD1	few	TGTGCCAGCAGCCCTCTACAGGGGGCCACTGAAGCTTTCTTT	CASSPLQGATEAFF
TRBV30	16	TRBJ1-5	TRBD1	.	TGTGCCTGGAGTCCCGGGACAGGGGCGGAAAATCAGCCCCAGCATTTT	CAWSPGTGAENQPQHF
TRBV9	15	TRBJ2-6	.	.	TGTGCCAGCAGCGTAGCGACTTCTGGGGCCAACGTCCTGACTTTC	CASSVATSGANVLTF
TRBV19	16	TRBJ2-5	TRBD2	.	TGTGCCAGTAGTCCCCTGGGGGGGGATAACCAAGAGACCCAGTACTTC	CASSPLGGDNQETQYF
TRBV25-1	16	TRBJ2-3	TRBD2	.	TGTGCCAGCAGTGATCCCACGCGGGGGGGAACAGATACGCAGTATTTT	CASSDPTRGGTDTQYF
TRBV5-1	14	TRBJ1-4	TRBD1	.	TGCGCCAGCAGTCCACAGGGGGTGGGTGAAAAACTGTTTTTT	CASSPQGVGEKLFF
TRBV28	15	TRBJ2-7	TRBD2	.	TGTGCCAGCAGGAAGCCGCTAGCGGGCTCCTACGAGCAGTACTTC	CASRKPLAGSYEQYF
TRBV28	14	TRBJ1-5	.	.	TGTGCCAGCAGTTTATCCGGAGGGAGTCAGCCCCAGCATTTT	CASSLSGGSQPQHF
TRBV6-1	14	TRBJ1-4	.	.	TGTGCCAGCAGTGAAAGGGCCAGGGTTGAAAAACTGTTTTTT	CASSERARVEKLFF
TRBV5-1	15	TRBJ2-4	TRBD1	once	TGCGCCAGCAGTCCCGGGACAGGGGGCGAAAACATTCAGTACTTC	CASSPGTGGENIQYF
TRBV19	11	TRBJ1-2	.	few	TGTGCCAGTAGTTACGGCTATGGCTACACCTTC	CASSYGYGYTF
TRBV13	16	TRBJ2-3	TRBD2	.	TGTGCCAGCAGCCAGTTGACTAGCGGGGGGTCCGATACGCAGTATTTT	CASSQLTSGGSDTQYF
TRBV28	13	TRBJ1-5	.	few	TGTGCCAGCAGTTTCTATAGCAATCAGCCCCAGCATTTT	CASSFYSNQPQHF
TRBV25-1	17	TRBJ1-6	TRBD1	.	TGTGCCAGCAGTGAATATGGGACAGGCGGGGATAATTCACCCCTCCACTTT	CASSEYGTGGDNSPLHF
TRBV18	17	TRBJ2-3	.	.	TGTGCCAGCTCACCACCGGCTGCTAGAACTAGCACAGATACGCAGTATTTT	CASSPPAARTSTDTQYF
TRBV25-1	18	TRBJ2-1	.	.	TGTGCCAGCAGCGCACCTTCCCCCAGGGTATGGGGAGGTAATGAGCAGTTCTTC	CASSAPSPRVWGGNEQFF
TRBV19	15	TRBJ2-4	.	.	TGTGCCAGTAGGGACCGCGGGTCTGGCAAAAACATTCAGTACTTC	CASRDRGSGKNIQYF
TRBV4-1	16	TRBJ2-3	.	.	TGCGCCAGCAGCCTCGGTCTTGGCGGGACTGGAGATACGCAGTATTTT	CASSLGLGGTGDTQYF
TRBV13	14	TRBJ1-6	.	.	TGTGCCAGCAACGAACTCAGGGATAATTCACCCCTCCACTTT	CASNELRDNSPLHF
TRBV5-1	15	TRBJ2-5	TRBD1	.	TGCGCCAGCAGCTTCCAGGGGGCGACCCTAGAGACCCAGTACTTC	CASSFQGATLETQYF
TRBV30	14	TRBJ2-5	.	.	TGTGCCTGGAGTGGCGTCCTACTTCAAGAGACCCAGTACTTC	CAWSGVLLQETQYF
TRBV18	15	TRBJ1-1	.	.	TGTGCCAGCTCACCAGCTAGGGGCGAAAACACTGAAGCTTTCTTT	CASSPARGENTEAFF
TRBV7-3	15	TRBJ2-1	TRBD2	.	TGTGCCAGCAGCTCCGGACTAGCGGGAGTGGATGAGCAGTTCTTC	CASSSGLAGVDEQFF
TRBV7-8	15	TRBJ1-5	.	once	TGTGCCAGCAGCTTAAGTGACTGGAGCAATCAGCCCCAGCATTTT	CASSLSDWSNQPQHF
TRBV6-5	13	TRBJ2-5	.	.	TGTGCCAGCAGTTACAGGAGGCAAGAGACCCAGTACTTC	CASSYRRQETQYF
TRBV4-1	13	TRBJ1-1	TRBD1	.	TGCGCCAGCAGCCAGACAGGGGTTTTGGAAGCTTTCTTT	CASSQTGVLEAFF
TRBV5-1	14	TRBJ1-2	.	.	TGCGCCAGCAGCCCGCCCACAGGGTTCGGTGGCTACACCTTC	CASSPPTGFGGYTF
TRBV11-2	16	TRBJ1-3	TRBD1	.	TGTGCCAGCAGATCACCAAGGGGGCCCGTTGGAAACACCATATATTTT	CASRSPRGPVGNTIYF
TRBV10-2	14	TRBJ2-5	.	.	TGCGCCAGCAGTGAGCCACGGACTAAAGAGACCCAGTACTTC	CASSEPRTKETQYF
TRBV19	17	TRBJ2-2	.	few	TGTGCCAGTAGTTTTCTCGTCGGGAGAGCTGGCACCGGGGAGCTGTTTTTT	CASSFLVGRAGTGELFF
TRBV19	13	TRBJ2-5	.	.	TGTGCCACCTCTGCACAGGGACAAGAGACCCAGTACTTC	CATSAQGQETQYF
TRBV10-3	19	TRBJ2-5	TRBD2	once	TGTGCCATCAGTGGGGGAAGTGGACTAGCGGGGGGCCGGGGAGAGACCCAGTACTTC	CAISGGSGLAGGRGETQYF
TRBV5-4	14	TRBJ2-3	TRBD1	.	TGTGCCAGCAGCGGGGACAGCTCCACAGATACGCAGTATTTT	CASSGDSSTDTQYF
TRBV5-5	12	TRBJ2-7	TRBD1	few	TGTGCCAGCAGGACAGGGTATAACGAGCAGTACTTC	CASRTGYNEQYF
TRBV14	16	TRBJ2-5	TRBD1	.	TGTGCCAGCAGCCAAGATAAACAGGGGGCGGGTGAGACCCAGTACTTC	CASSQDKQGAGETQYF
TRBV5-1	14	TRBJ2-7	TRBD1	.	TGCGCCAGCAGCCCAGGACAGGGGGGCTCCGAGCAGTACTTC	CASSPGQGGSEQYF
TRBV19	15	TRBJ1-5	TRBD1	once	TGTGCCAGTAGTGATGAAGGGACAGGGTATCAGCCCCAGCATTTT	CASSDEGTGYQPQHF
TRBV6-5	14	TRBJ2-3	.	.	TGTGCCAGCAGTTACTCGATCGGCCGAGGGACGCAGTATTTT	CASSYSIGRGTQYF
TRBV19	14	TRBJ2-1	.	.	TGTGCCAGTAGCTTAGGGGACTTGTACAATGAGCAGTTCTTC	CASSLGDLYNEQFF
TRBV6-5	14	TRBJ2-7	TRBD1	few	TGTGCCAGCAGTTACAGGCACAGGGGCTACGAGCAGTACTTC	CASSYRHRGYEQYF
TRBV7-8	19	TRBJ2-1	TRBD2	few	TGTGCCAGCAGCTCCAGACCCGCTGGCCCGGGACTAACGAACAATGAGCAGTTCTTC	CASSSRPAGPGLTNNEQFF
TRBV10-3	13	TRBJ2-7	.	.	TGTGCCATCAGTCGGCCGGGGGTTGAGGAGCAGTACTTC	CAISRPGVEEQYF
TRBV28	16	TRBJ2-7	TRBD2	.	TGTGCCAGCAGTTTATCTCTAGCGGGAGGAACCTACGAGCAGTACTTC	CASSLSLAGGTYEQYF
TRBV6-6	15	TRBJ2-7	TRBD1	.	TGTGCCAGCAGCTCTCGGACAGGGGGGTCCTACGAGCAGTACTTC	CASSSRTGGSYEQYF
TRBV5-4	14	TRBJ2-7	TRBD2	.	TGTGCCAGCAGTGTGACTAGCGGGAACCACGAGCAGTACTTC	CASSVTSGNHEQYF
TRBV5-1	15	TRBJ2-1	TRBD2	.	TGCGCCAGCTCCCGGACTAGCGGGGATTACAATGAGCAGTTCTTC	CASSRTSGDYNEQFF
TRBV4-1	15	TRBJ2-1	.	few	TGCGCCAGCAGCCAAGGTGGGCTAGGAGGTCTTGAGCAGTTCTTC	CASSQGGLGGLEQFF
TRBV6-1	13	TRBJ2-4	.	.	TGTGCCAGCAGTGATCAGGGGCCAAACATTCAGTACTTC	CASSDQGPNIQYF
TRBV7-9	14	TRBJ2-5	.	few	TGTGCCAGCAGCTTAATGGGTGTACAGGAGACCCAGTACTTC	CASSLMGVQETQYF
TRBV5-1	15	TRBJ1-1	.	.	TGCGCCAGCAGTCCAGGGGCAGGGAGGAACACTGAAGCTTTCTTT	CASSPGAGRNTEAFF
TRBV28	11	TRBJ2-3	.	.	TGTGCCACAGGGCGGGGAGATACGCAGTATTTT	CATGRGDTQYF
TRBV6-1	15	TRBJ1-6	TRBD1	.	TGTGCCAGCAGTGACTTACAGGGGTTAAATTCACCCCTCCACTTT	CASSDLQGLNSPLHF